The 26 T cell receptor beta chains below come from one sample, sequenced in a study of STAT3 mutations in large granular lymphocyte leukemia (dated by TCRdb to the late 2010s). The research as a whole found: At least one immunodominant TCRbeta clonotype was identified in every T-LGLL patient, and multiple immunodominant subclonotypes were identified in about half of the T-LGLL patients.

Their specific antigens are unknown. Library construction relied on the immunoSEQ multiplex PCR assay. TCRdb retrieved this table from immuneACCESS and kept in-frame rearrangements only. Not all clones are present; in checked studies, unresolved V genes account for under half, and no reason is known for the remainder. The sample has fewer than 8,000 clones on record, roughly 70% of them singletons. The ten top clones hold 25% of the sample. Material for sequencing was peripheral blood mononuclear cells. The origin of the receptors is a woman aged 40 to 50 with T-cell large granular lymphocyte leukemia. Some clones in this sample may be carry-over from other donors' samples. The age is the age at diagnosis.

For the CDR3, the DNA is TGTGCCAGCACCAGGGGAGGTTTTGTTGAAGCTTTCTTT. Its protein product is CASTRGGFVEAFF. The rearrangement links TRBV7-9 to TRBJ1-1; D possibly corresponds to TRBD1 (6 bases). Germline CDR1 reads SEHNR; CDR2 reads FQNEAQ (reference sequence). This CDR3 comprises 13 residues. Trimming removed 7 bases from V and 7 bases from J, with 16 bases in between.

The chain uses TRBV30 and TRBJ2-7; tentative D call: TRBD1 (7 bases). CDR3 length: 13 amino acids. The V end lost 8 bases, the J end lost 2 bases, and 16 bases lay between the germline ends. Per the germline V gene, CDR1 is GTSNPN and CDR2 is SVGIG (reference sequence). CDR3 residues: CARRGDSTYEQYF. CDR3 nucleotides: TGTGCCCGAAGGGGGGACAGCACCTACGAGCAGTACTTC. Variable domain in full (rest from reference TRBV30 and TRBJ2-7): SQTIHQWPATLVQPVGSPLSLECTVEGTSNPNLYWYRQAAGRGLQLLFYSVGIGQISSEVPQNLSASRPQDRQFILSSKKLLLSDSGFYLCARRGDSTYEQYFGPGTRLTVT.

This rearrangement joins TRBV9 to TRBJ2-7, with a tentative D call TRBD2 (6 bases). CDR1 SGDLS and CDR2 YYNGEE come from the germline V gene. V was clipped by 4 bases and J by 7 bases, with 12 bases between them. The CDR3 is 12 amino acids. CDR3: CASSPGTREQYF. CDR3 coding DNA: TGTGCCAGCAGCCCAGGGACTCGGGAGCAGTACTTC. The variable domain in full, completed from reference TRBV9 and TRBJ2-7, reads DSGVTQTPKHLITATGQRVTLRCSPRSGDLSVYWYQQSLDQGLQFLIQYYNGEERAKGNILERFSAQQFPDLHSELNLSSLELGDSALYFCASSPGTREQYFGPGTRLTVT.

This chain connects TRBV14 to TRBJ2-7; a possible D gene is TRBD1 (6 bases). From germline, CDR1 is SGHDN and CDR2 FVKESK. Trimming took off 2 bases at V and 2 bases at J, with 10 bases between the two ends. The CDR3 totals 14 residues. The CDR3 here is CASSQLGQTYEQYF. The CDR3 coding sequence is TGTGCCAGCAGCCAACTAGGACAGACCTACGAGCAGTACTTC.

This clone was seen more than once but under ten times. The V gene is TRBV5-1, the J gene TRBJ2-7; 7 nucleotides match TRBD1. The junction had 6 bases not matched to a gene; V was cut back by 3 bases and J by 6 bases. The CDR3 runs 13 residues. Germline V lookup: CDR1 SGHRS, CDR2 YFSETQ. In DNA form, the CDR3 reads TGCGCCAGCAGCTCAGGGGGTCTAGGCGAGCAGTACTTC. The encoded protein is CASSSGGLGEQYF.

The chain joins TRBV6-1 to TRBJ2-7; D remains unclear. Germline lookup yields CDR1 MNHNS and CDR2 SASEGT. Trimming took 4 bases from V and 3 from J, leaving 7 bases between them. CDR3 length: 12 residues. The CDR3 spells CASSARSYEQYF. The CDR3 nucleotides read TGTGCCAGCAGTGCACGGAGCTACGAGCAGTACTTC.

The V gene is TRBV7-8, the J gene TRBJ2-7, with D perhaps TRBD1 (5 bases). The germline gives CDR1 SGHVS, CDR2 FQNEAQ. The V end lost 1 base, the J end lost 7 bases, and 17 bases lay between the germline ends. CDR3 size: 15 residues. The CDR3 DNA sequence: TGTGCCAGCAGCTTAGTGCAGGGCCCCTCGTGGGAGCAGTACTTC. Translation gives CASSLVQGPSWEQYF.

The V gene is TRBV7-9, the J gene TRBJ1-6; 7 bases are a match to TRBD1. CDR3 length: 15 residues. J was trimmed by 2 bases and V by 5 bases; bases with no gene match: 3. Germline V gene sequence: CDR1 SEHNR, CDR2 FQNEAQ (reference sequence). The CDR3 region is CASSPGQAYNSPLHF. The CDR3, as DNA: TGTGCCAGCAGCCCCGGACAGGCCTATAATTCACCCCTCCACTTT.

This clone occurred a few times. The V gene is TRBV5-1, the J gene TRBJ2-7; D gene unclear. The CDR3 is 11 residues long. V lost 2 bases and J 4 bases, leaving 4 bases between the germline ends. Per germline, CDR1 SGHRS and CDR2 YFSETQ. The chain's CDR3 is CASSFLYEQYF. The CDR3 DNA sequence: TGCGCCAGCAGCTTCTTATACGAGCAGTACTTC. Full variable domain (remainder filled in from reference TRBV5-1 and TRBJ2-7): KAGVTQTPRYLIKTRGQQVTLSCSPISGHRSVSWYQQTPGQGLQFLFEYFSETQRNKGNFPGRFSGRQFSNSRSEMNVSTLELGDSALYLCASSFLYEQYFGPGTRLTVT.

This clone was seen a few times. DNA for the CDR3: TGCGCCAGCAGCCAGCAGGGGGAGGAGGGCTACACCTTC. The encoded protein is CASSQQGEEGYTF. V is TRBV5-1 and J is TRBJ1-2, with TRBD1 matching over 7 bases. Germline-derived CDR1 and CDR2 are SGHRS and YFSETQ. There are 13 residues in the CDR3. V trimming: 4 bases; J trimming: 8 bases; junction bases outside the gene matches: 8.

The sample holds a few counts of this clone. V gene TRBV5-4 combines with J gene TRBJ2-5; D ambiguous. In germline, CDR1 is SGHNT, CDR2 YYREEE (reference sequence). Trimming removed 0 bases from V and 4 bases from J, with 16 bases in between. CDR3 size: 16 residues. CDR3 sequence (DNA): TGTGCCAGCAGCTTGGTTACGGGTATCGGTGGAGAGACCCAGTACTTC. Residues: CASSLVTGIGGETQYF.

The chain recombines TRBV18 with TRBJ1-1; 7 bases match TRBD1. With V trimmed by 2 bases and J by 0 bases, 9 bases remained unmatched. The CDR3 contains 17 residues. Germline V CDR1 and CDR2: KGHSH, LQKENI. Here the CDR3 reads CASSPNVQGIMNTEAFF. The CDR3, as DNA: TGTGCCAGCTCACCAAACGTACAGGGGATTATGAACACTGAAGCTTTCTTT.

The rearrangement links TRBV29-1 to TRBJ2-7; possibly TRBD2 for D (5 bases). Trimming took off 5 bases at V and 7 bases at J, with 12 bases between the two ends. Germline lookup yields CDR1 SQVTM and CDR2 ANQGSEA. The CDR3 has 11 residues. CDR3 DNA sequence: TGCAGCGTTACCCGGACGGGGGAGCAGTACTTC. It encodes CSVTRTGEQYF.

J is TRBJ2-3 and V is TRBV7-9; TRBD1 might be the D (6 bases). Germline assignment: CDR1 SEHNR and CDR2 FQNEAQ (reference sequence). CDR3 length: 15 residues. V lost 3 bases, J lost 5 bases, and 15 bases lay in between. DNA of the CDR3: TGTGCCAGCAGCTTCACTGGGGGCCGGAGAGATACGCAGTATTTT. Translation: CASSFTGGRRDTQYF.

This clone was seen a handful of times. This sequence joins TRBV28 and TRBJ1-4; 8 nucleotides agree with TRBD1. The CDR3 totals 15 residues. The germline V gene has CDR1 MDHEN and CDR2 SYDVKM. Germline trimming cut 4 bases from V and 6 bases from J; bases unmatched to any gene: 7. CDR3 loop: CASSSADREDEKLFF. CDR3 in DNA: TGTGCCAGCAGTTCCGCGGACAGGGAAGATGAAAAACTGTTTTTT.

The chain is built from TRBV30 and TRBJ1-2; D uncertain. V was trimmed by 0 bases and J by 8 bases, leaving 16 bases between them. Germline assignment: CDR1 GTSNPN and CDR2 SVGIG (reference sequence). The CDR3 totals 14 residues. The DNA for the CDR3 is TGTGCCTGGAGTGTACGGAGGGCCGAGGGAGGCTACACCTTC. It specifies CAWSVRRAEGGYTF.

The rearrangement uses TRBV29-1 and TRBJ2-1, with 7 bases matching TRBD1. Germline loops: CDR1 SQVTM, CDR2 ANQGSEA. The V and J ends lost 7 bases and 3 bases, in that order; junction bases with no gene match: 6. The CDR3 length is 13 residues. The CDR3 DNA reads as TGCAGCGCTTCCGGGACAGACTACAATGAGCAGTTCTTC. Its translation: CSASGTDYNEQFF.

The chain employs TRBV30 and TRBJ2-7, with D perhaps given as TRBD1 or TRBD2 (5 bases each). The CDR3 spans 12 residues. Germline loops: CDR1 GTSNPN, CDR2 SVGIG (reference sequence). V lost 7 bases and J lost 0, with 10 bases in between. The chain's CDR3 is CASGPTSYEQYF. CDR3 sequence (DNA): TGTGCCTCGGGGCCCACCTCCTACGAGCAGTACTTC.

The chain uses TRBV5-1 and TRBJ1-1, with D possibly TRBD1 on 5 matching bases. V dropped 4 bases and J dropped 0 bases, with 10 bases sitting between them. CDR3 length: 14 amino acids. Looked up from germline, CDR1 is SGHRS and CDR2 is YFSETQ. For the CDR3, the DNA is TGCGCCAGCAGCGAGGACATTATGAACACTGAAGCTTTCTTT. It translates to CASSEDIMNTEAFF.

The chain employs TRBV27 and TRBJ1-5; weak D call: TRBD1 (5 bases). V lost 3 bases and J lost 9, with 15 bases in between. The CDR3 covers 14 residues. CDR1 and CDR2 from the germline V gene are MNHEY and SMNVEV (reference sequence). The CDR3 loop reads CASSFGQGLGPQHF. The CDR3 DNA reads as TGTGCCAGCAGTTTCGGGCAGGGACTGGGGCCCCAGCATTTT.

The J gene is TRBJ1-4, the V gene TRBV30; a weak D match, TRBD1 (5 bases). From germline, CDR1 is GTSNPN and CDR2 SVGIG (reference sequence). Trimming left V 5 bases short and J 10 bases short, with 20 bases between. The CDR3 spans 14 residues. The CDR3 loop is CAWGMGGDGGKLFF. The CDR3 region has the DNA TGTGCCTGGGGAATGGGGGGAGATGGTGGAAAACTGTTTTTT.

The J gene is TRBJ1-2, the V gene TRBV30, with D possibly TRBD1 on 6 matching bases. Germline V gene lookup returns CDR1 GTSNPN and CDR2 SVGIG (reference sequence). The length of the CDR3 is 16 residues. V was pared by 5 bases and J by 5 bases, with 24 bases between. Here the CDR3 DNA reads TGTGCCTGGGGCAAGCCCGGACAGAGGGGGTTATATGGCTACACCTTC. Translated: CAWGKPGQRGLYGYTF. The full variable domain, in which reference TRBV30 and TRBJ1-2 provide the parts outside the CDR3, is SQTIHQWPATLVQPVGSPLSLECTVEGTSNPNLYWYRQAAGRGLQLLFYSVGIGQISSEVPQNLSASRPQDRQFILSSKKLLLSDSGFYLCAWGKPGQRGLYGYTFGSGTRLTVV.

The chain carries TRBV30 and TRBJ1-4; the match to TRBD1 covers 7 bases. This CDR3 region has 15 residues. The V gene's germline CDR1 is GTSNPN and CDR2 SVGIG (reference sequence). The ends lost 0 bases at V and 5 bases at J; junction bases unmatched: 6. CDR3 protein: CAWSVQDRRNEKLFF. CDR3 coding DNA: TGTGCCTGGAGTGTGCAGGACAGGCGCAATGAAAAACTGTTTTTT.

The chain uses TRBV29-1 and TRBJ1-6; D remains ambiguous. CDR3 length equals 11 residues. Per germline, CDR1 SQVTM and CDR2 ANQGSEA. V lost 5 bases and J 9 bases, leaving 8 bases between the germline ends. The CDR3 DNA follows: TGCAGCGTTAGGTGGTGTTCACCCCTCCACTTT. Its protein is CSVRWCSPLHF. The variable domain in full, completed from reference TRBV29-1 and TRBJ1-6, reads SAVISQKPSRDICQRGTSLTIQCQVDSQVTMMFWYRQQPGQSLTLIATANQGSEATYESGFVIDKFPISRPNLTFSTLTVSNMSPEDSSIYLCSVRWCSPLHFGNGTRLTVT.

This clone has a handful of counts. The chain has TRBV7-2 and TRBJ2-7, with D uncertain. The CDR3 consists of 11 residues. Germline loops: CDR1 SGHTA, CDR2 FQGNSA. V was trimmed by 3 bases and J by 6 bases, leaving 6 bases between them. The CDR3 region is CASSLRGEQYF. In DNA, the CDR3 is TGTGCCAGCAGCTTGAGAGGCGAGCAGTACTTC.

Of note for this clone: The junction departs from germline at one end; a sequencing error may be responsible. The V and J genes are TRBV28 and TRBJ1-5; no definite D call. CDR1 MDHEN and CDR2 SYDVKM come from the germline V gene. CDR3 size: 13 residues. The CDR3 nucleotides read TGTGCCAGCAGTCCATCTCCCCGGCTTGGTGTGGATTTT. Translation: CASSPSPRLGVDF. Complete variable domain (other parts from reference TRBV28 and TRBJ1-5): DVKVTQSSRYLVKRTGEKVFLECVQDMDHENMFWYRQDPGLGLRLIYFSYDVKMKEKGDIPEGYSVSREKKERFSLILESASTNQTSMYLCASSPSPRLGVDFGDGTRLSIL.